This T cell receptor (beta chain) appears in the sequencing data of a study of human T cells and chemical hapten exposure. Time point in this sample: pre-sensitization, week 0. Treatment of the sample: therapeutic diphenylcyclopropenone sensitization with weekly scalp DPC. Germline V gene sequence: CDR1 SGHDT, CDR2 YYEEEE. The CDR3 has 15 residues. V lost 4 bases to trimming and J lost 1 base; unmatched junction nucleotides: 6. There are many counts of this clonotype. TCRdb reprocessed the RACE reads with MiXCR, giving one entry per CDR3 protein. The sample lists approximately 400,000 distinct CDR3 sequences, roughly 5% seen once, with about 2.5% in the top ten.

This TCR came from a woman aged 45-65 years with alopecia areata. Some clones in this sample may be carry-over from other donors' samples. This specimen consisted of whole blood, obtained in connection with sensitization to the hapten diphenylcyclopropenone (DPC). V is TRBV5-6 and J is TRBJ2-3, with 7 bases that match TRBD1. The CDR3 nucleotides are TGTGCCAGCAGCGTCACAGGGGCGGGCACAGATACGCAGTATTTT. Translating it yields CASSVTGAGTDTQYF.